The 20 T cell receptor beta chains listed next were all sequenced from one sample in a study of T-cell memory formation after mild COVID-19. MiXCR was run by TCRdb on the 5' RACE reads, yielding one entry per CDR3 protein. The table shows 350,000 to 500,000 distinct CDR3 sequences, with roughly a quarter occurring only once. Sequenced: PBMCs or a T cell subset sorted from them (not recorded which). These receptors originate from an adult woman who had mild COVID-19 (a few samples of this study predate the infection). Cell type and time point are not known.

The V gene is TRBV19, the J gene TRBJ2-1; the match to TRBD2 covers 9 bases. The V segment lost 3 bases and the J segment 0 bases; nucleotides outside the gene matches: 9. CDR3 length: 18 residues. Germline V gene lookup returns CDR1 LNHDA and CDR2 SQIVND (reference sequence). Here the CDR3 reads CASSMISGSSGSYNEQFF. The CDR3 DNA reads as TGTGCCAGTAGTATGATTAGCGGGAGTAGTGGCTCCTACAATGAGCAGTTCTTC.

The chain recombines TRBV12-3 or TRBV12-4 with TRBJ1-5, with a weak D call TRBD1 (6 bases). Trimming pared 1 base from V and 1 base from J, leaving 8 bases between. CDR3 length: 15 residues. As DNA, the CDR3 is TGTGCCAGCAGTTTAGGGACAGAGAGCAATCAGCCCCAGCATTTT. The encoded protein is CASSLGTESNQPQHF.

This clonotype has more than one count but fewer than ten. The gene calls are TRBV2 and TRBJ2-5; perhaps TRBD2 as D (6 bases). The CDR3 loop spans 13 amino acids. Germline-derived CDR1 and CDR2 are SNHLY and FYNNEI. The V end was cut by 6 bases, the J end by 3 bases, with 11 bases between. The CDR3, as DNA: TGTGCCAGCAGGCTACGACTAGAAGAGACCCAGTACTTC. Amino acids: CASRLRLEETQYF. Combining the CDR3 with reference TRBV2 and TRBJ2-5 gives the whole variable domain EPEVTQTPSHQVTQMGQEVILRCVPISNHLYFYWYRQILGQKVEFLVSFYNNEISEKSEIFDDQFSVERPDGSNFTLKIRSTKLEDSAMYFCASRLRLEETQYFGPGTRLLVL.

This clonotype was counted between two and nine times. The J gene is TRBJ1-5, the V gene TRBV5-1; D remains unclear. The CDR3 covers 15 residues. Trimming shortened V by 0 bases and J by 6 bases, and 13 bases separated the two germline ends. Germline lookup yields CDR1 SGHRS and CDR2 YFSETQ. Written as DNA, the CDR3 is TGCGCCAGCAGCTTGGACAGCCTAAGTGGTCAGCCCCAGCATTTT. It is translated as CASSLDSLSGQPQHF.

The rearrangement joins TRBV9 to TRBJ2-3, with 7 nucleotides matching TRBD2. This CDR3 has 15 residues. Germline CDR1 reads SGDLS; CDR2 reads YYNGEE. V was pared by 3 bases and J by 1 base, with 5 bases of the junction left unmatched. In DNA form, the CDR3 reads TGTGCCAGCAGCGGACGGGACTACCGCACAGATACGCAGTATTTT. Its protein is CASSGRDYRTDTQYF. Full variable domain (rest looked up from reference TRBV9 and TRBJ2-3): DSGVTQTPKHLITATGQRVTLRCSPRSGDLSVYWYQQSLDQGLQFLIQYYNGEERAKGNILERFSAQQFPDLHSELNLSSLELGDSALYFCASSGRDYRTDTQYFGPGTRLTVL.

The rearrangement links TRBV5-1 to TRBJ2-7; 7 bases match TRBD2. Germline values: CDR1 SGHRS, CDR2 YFSETQ. CDR3 length: 15 amino acids. J gave up 6 bases and V 1 base, and 10 bases lay outside the gene matches. DNA of the CDR3: TGCGCCAGCAGCTTGTCCCCCTCCGGACTAGGCGAGCAGTACTTC. Translation gives CASSLSPSGLGEQYF.

This clonotype was counted only a few times. The chain is built from TRBV6-6 and TRBJ2-5; D is perhaps TRBD1 (5 bases). Trimming removed 2 bases at V and 2 bases at J, with 9 bases between. CDR3 length equals 14 residues. Germline-derived CDR1 and CDR2 are MNHNY and SVGAGI (reference sequence). CDR3 sequence: CASSYPDRQETQYF. CDR3 nucleotides: TGTGCCAGCAGTTACCCCGACAGACAAGAGACCCAGTACTTC.

This chain links TRBV29-1 with TRBJ2-7, with D possibly TRBD2 on 6 matching bases. V was shortened by 4 bases and J by 6 bases, with 25 bases between the two germline ends. This CDR3 has 16 residues. Germline loops: CDR1 SQVTM, CDR2 ANQGSEA. Here the CDR3 DNA reads TGCAGCGTTGCAAGCACCTTGGCAGGAGGGTTGTCCGAGCAGTACTTC. It encodes CSVASTLAGGLSEQYF.

This clonotype was picked up many times. CDR3 loop: CASSPDPSSGNTIYF. As DNA, the CDR3 is TGCGCCAGCAGCCCGGATCCGAGCTCTGGAAACACCATATATTTT. This rearrangement joins TRBV5-1 to TRBJ1-3; D is unresolved. Germline CDR1 is SGHRS and CDR2 is YFSETQ. The V and J ends lost 4 bases and 0 bases respectively, with 11 bases between them. CDR3 size: 15 residues.

This clonotype has only a few counts. The chain is built from TRBV10-3 and TRBJ2-3; 8 bases match TRBD1. Germline assignment: CDR1 ENHRY and CDR2 SYGVKD. The CDR3 has 16 residues. V lost 5 bases and J lost 2; bases outside the gene matches: 9. CDR3 sequence (DNA): TGTGCCATCAGTCAACCTACAGGGGGACTCACAGATACGCAGTATTTT. Amino acid sequence: CAISQPTGGLTDTQYF.

The chain links TRBV6-2 or TRBV6-3 to TRBJ2-1; 13 bases are shared with TRBD2. V was clipped by 6 bases and J by 0 bases; unmatched bases: 8. Germline V CDR1 and CDR2: MNHEY, SVGEGT. This CDR3 has 18 amino acids. In nucleotides, the CDR3 is TGTGCCAGCAGGCGGACTAGCGGGAGCTCTCTCTCCTACAATGAGCAGTTCTTC. Protein: CASRRTSGSSLSYNEQFF.

The chain recombines TRBV12-3 or TRBV12-4 with TRBJ2-3; no clear D gene. The V gene lost 3 bases and the J gene lost 4 bases, with 14 bases spanning the gap. CDR3 size: 15 residues. CDR3 coding DNA: TGTGCCAGCAGTTTTATCCCCCCGGTCGCAGATACGCAGTATTTT. This sequence encodes CASSFIPPVADTQYF.

This chain links TRBV20-1 with TRBJ1-3; D is uncertain. Germline V gene lookup returns CDR1 DFQATT and CDR2 SNEGSKA (reference sequence). The CDR3 loop spans 15 amino acids. Trimming removed 6 bases from V and 2 bases from J, with 17 bases in between. CDR3 amino acids: CSALRGEEPGNTIYF. For the CDR3, the DNA is TGCAGTGCCCTGCGTGGGGAGGAGCCTGGAAACACCATATATTTT.

In this sample, this clonotype turned up a few times. This chain connects TRBV11-2 to TRBJ2-5; D possibly corresponds to TRBD2 (6 bases). The length of the CDR3 is 14 residues. Trimming shortened V by 2 bases and J by 3 bases, and 10 bases separated the two germline ends. The germline CDR1 and CDR2 sequences are SGHAT and FQNNGV. CDR3 in DNA: TGTGCCAGCAGCTTATTTCCGGGAGAAGAGACCCAGTACTTC. Amino acids: CASSLFPGEETQYF.

This clonotype was counted at least ten times. The chain has TRBV7-3 and TRBJ2-4, with 7 bases that match TRBD1. Per the germline V gene, CDR1 is SGHTA and CDR2 is FQGTGA. Unmatched junction bases numbered 9, after V lost 5 bases and J lost 2 bases. The CDR3 has 16 amino acids. The CDR3 loop is CASSAQGMGTKNIQYF. As DNA, the CDR3 is TGTGCCAGCAGCGCACAGGGGATGGGGACCAAAAACATTCAGTACTTC.

The chain couples TRBV5-1 to TRBJ2-3; D is possibly TRBD1 (7 bases). V was clipped by 2 bases and J by 2 bases, with 12 bases between them. The CDR3 loop spans 15 amino acids. From germline, CDR1 is SGHRS and CDR2 YFSETQ. DNA for the CDR3: TGCGCCAGCAGCTTCAGGGGGGACATCACAGATACGCAGTATTTT. The encoded protein is CASSFRGDITDTQYF.

The sample holds a few counts of this clonotype. The chain joins TRBV5-1 to TRBJ2-7; 9 positions agree with TRBD1. The germline gives CDR1 SGHRS, CDR2 YFSETQ. The CDR3 is made up of 16 amino acids. V lost 0 bases and J lost 5; bases outside the gene matches: 9. The CDR3 reads CASSLASGTGTHEQYF. CDR3 DNA: TGCGCCAGCAGCTTGGCGTCCGGGACAGGGACCCACGAGCAGTACTTC. Full variable domain (remainder filled in from reference TRBV5-1 and TRBJ2-7): KAGVTQTPRYLIKTRGQQVTLSCSPISGHRSVSWYQQTPGQGLQFLFEYFSETQRNKGNFPGRFSGRQFSNSRSEMNVSTLELGDSALYLCASSLASGTGTHEQYFGPGTRLTVT.

The chain links TRBV29-1 to TRBJ2-1, with 8 bases matching TRBD2. CDR3 size: 14 residues. Germline CDR1 SQVTM, CDR2 ANQGSEA. V shed 4 bases and J 7 bases; nucleotides not matched to a gene: 9. The chain's CDR3 is CSVAGAGGYNEQFF. In DNA, the CDR3 is TGCAGCGTTGCCGGGGCGGGGGGTTATAATGAGCAGTTCTTC.

The chain is built from TRBV25-1 and TRBJ2-1, with D unclear. Trimming took 5 bases from V and 0 from J, leaving 11 bases between them. The CDR3 runs to 15 residues. CDR1 is MGHDK, CDR2 SYGVNS, per germline. The CDR3, as DNA: TGTGCCAGCAGTTCCACCGTAAGCTCCTACAATGAGCAGTTCTTC. It translates to CASSSTVSSYNEQFF.

The chain employs TRBV7-9 and TRBJ2-1, with TRBD2 matching over 9 bases. The V segment lost 7 bases and the J segment 5 bases; nucleotides outside the gene matches: 12. Germline-derived CDR1 and CDR2 are SEHNR and FQNEAQ (reference sequence). The CDR3 length is 16 residues. The CDR3 coding sequence is TGTGCCAGCACCACGGGAGCGGGAGGTGGGGACAATGAGCAGTTCTTC. Residues: CASTTGAGGGDNEQFF. Full variable domain (missing parts from reference TRBV7-9 and TRBJ2-1): DTGVSQNPRHKITKRGQNVTFRCDPISEHNRLYWYRQTLGQGPEFLTYFQNEAQLEKSRLLSDRFSAERPKGSFSTLEIQRTEQGDSAMYLCASTTGAGGGDNEQFFGPGTRLTVL.